Listed below are T cell receptor beta chains from one sample, sequenced in a study of blood T cell repertoires in COVID-19. Some clones are missing from TCRdb's copy, which holds only in-frame ones; the method was immunoSEQ multiplex PCR. Of some 180,000 clones listed, approximately 80% are singletons. Sequenced: PBMCs or T cells enriched from blood (not recorded which). Source of these receptors: a man in his 60s who had been exposed to COVID-19. Each CDR3 is given with its conserved first and last residue. Fields, in order: V gene, clone size, J gene, D gene, CDR3 protein, CDR3 DNA. A D gene is named only where the DNA matches it firmly. The size of a clone is reported for some rows only, either as once, few or many, or as a class for expanded clones.

V gene: TRBV7-7; clone size: -; J gene: TRBJ2-1; D gene: TRBD1; CDR3 protein: CASSTRDRGNNEQFF; CDR3 DNA: TGTGCCAGCAGTACCCGGGACAGGGGTAACAATGAGCAGTTCTTC
V gene: TRBV6-4; clone size: -; J gene: TRBJ1-1; D gene: TRBD1; CDR3 protein: CASRKTGDTEAFF; CDR3 DNA: TGTGCCAGCAGAAAGACAGGGGACACTGAAGCTTTCTTT
V gene: TRBV6-6; clone size: -; J gene: TRBJ1-1; D gene: -; CDR3 protein: CASSLNLTPTGMNTEAFF; CDR3 DNA: TGTGCCAGCAGTCTAAACCTAACGCCGACGGGAATGAACACTGAAGCTTTCTTT
V gene: TRBV2; clone size: -; J gene: TRBJ2-1; D gene: -; CDR3 protein: CASIGLNEQFF; CDR3 DNA: TGTGCCAGCATAGGACTAAATGAGCAGTTCTTC
V gene: TRBV2; clone size: -; J gene: TRBJ2-7; D gene: -; CDR3 protein: CATTPLDEQYF; CDR3 DNA: TGTGCCACCACGCCCTTAGACGAGCAGTACTTC
V gene: TRBV5-1; clone size: -; J gene: TRBJ2-7; D gene: TRBD1; CDR3 protein: CASSLRQGASYEQYF; CDR3 DNA: TGCGCCAGCAGCTTGCGCCAGGGGGCCTCCTACGAGCAGTACTTC
V gene: TRBV10-2; clone size: -; J gene: TRBJ2-7; D gene: TRBD2; CDR3 protein: CASSESILRENMYEQYF; CDR3 DNA: TGCGCCAGCAGTGAGTCGATCTTGCGGGAGAATATGTACGAGCAGTACTTC
V gene: TRBV5-6; clone size: -; J gene: TRBJ2-4; D gene: TRBD2; CDR3 protein: CASSWGTSGKNIQYF; CDR3 DNA: TGTGCCAGCAGCTGGGGGACTAGCGGGAAAAACATTCAGTACTTC
V gene: TRBV25-1; clone size: -; J gene: TRBJ2-2; D gene: TRBD2; CDR3 protein: CASSGLAGGPDGELFF; CDR3 DNA: TGTGCCAGCAGTGGACTAGCGGGAGGGCCGGACGGGGAGCTGTTTTTT
V gene: TRBV6-5; clone size: -; J gene: TRBJ1-2; D gene: -; CDR3 protein: CASTYLTSPGGYTF; CDR3 DNA: TGTGCCAGCACCTACTTGACATCCCCGGGGGGCTACACCTTC
V gene: TRBV5-6; clone size: -; J gene: TRBJ1-5; D gene: -; CDR3 protein: CASSYEGNQPQHF; CDR3 DNA: TGTGCCAGCAGCTACGAGGGTAATCAGCCCCAGCATTTT
V gene: TRBV27; clone size: -; J gene: TRBJ1-3; D gene: -; CDR3 protein: CASRRKGAGNTIYF; CDR3 DNA: TGTGCCAGCAGGAGGAAAGGGGCTGGAAACACCATATATTTT
V gene: TRBV9; clone size: few; J gene: TRBJ2-3; D gene: TRBD2; CDR3 protein: CASSLQAGSTDTQYF; CDR3 DNA: TGTGCCAGCAGCCTTCAAGCGGGGAGCACAGATACGCAGTATTTT
V gene: TRBV30; clone size: few; J gene: TRBJ2-3; D gene: -; CDR3 protein: CAWTPLGPGTQYF; CDR3 DNA: TGTGCCTGGACCCCCCTAGGTCCCGGTACGCAGTATTTT
V gene: TRBV5-1; clone size: once; J gene: TRBJ2-3; D gene: -; CDR3 protein: CASNRDSNTDTQYF; CDR3 DNA: TGCGCCAGTAACCGGGACTCGAACACAGATACGCAGTATTTT
V gene: TRBV28; clone size: -; J gene: TRBJ2-7; D gene: -; CDR3 protein: CASSLTYEQYF; CDR3 DNA: TGTGCCAGCAGCCTAACCTACGAGCAGTACTTC
V gene: TRBV5-5; clone size: -; J gene: TRBJ2-7; D gene: -; CDR3 protein: CASSFPGSSYEQYF; CDR3 DNA: TGTGCCAGCAGCTTTCCGGGGAGCTCCTACGAGCAGTACTTC
V gene: TRBV7-8; clone size: few; J gene: TRBJ1-5; D gene: TRBD1; CDR3 protein: CASSLGQANNQPQHF; CDR3 DNA: TGTGCCAGCAGCCTAGGACAGGCCAACAATCAGCCCCAGCATTTT
V gene: TRBV19; clone size: -; J gene: TRBJ2-5; D gene: -; CDR3 protein: CASKEVGGTQYF; CDR3 DNA: TGTGCCAGCAAAGAGGTGGGGGGGACCCAGTACTTC
V gene: TRBV30; clone size: -; J gene: TRBJ2-3; D gene: TRBD2; CDR3 protein: CAWGALAGTTDTQYF; CDR3 DNA: TGTGCCTGGGGAGCACTAGCGGGGACAACAGATACGCAGTATTTT
V gene: TRBV27; clone size: few; J gene: TRBJ1-6; D gene: -; CDR3 protein: CASSLSPGLSYNSPLHF; CDR3 DNA: TGTGCCAGCAGTTTATCCCCAGGGCTATCCTATAATTCACCCCTCCACTTT
V gene: TRBV5-4; clone size: -; J gene: TRBJ2-7; D gene: -; CDR3 protein: CASSLSGGNYEQYF; CDR3 DNA: TGTGCCAGCAGCTTGAGTGGGGGCAACTACGAGCAGTACTTC
V gene: TRBV18; clone size: once; J gene: TRBJ2-1; D gene: TRBD2; CDR3 protein: CASSPGLAGYNEQFF; CDR3 DNA: TGTGCCAGCTCACCGGGACTAGCGGGGTACAATGAGCAGTTCTTC
V gene: TRBV29-1; clone size: -; J gene: TRBJ2-1; D gene: -; CDR3 protein: CSVGASAGEQFF; CDR3 DNA: TGCAGCGTTGGGGCTAGCGCGGGTGAGCAGTTCTTC
V gene: TRBV2; clone size: -; J gene: TRBJ1-1; D gene: TRBD1; CDR3 protein: CASIFGQGTEAFF; CDR3 DNA: TGTGCCAGCATTTTCGGACAGGGCACTGAAGCTTTCTTT
V gene: TRBV14; clone size: -; J gene: TRBJ2-3; D gene: -; CDR3 protein: CASSQDRFRTRNTDTQYF; CDR3 DNA: TGTGCCAGCAGCCAAGATAGGTTCCGGACACGGAACACAGATACGCAGTATTTT
V gene: TRBV7-2; clone size: once; J gene: TRBJ1-2; D gene: -; CDR3 protein: CASSRTGGYGYTF; CDR3 DNA: TGTGCCAGCAGCCGCACCGGGGGGTATGGCTACACCTTC
V gene: TRBV2; clone size: -; J gene: TRBJ1-2; D gene: -; CDR3 protein: CASSDYETLNGYTF; CDR3 DNA: TGTGCCAGCAGTGACTACGAGACATTGAATGGCTACACCTTC
V gene: TRBV7-7; clone size: -; J gene: TRBJ2-5; D gene: TRBD2; CDR3 protein: CASSLGAGRRETQYF; CDR3 DNA: TGTGCCAGCAGCTTAGGAGCGGGACGGCGAGAGACCCAGTACTTC